This entry is about one T cell receptor (beta chain). This entry comes from a study of CD8 T cells in Susac syndrome. CDR3 length: 15 residues. Losses at the gene ends were 3 bases for V and 5 bases for J; bases not matched to a gene: 5. Germline-derived CDR1 and CDR2 are SGHTA and FQGTGA. Random hexamers were used to reverse transcribe roughly 0.5 to 1 ug of RNA. Each CDR3 protein is one row after TCRdb ran MiXCR on the immunoSEQ multiplex PCR reads. The profile shows hundreds of thousands of distinct CDR3 sequences, roughly 90% of them singletons. Input material: CD8+ T cells from PBMCs. The clonotype originates from a human donor with multiple sclerosis. V gene TRBV7-3 combines with J gene TRBJ2-1, with 9 bases identical to TRBD2. CDR3 nucleotides: TGTGCCAGCAGCTTGGGACTAGCCCCCAACAATGAGCAGTTCTTC. It yields the protein CASSLGLAPNNEQFF. The full variable domain, with the rest looked up from reference TRBV7-3 and TRBJ2-1, is GAGVSQTPSNKVTEKGKYVELRCDPISGHTALYWYRQSLGQGPEFLIYFQGTGAADDSGLPNDRFFAVRPEGSVSTLKIQRTERGDSAVYLCASSLGLAPNNEQFFGPGTRLTVL.